This T cell receptor (beta chain) was sequenced for a study of tumor-infiltrating lymphocytes in primary liver carcinoma. About the research overall: The patients presented with primary liver carcinoma, which was managed through surgical resection. Between roughly 4.2 and 10 cm across, the tumors were all of stage T1-T3 N0M0. Findings of the study overall: Compared with tumor region pairs, tumor-adjacent and tumor-blood pairs overlapped less.

Germline DNA was also extracted, and blood RNA derived from unsorted whole blood. Collection of about 4 milliliters of peripheral blood took place before surgery. From about 490 ng of total RNA, TCR beta-specific cDNA was reverse-transcribed using a constant-region primer. Slightly modified ARM-PCR served as the procedure for the TCR beta libraries. These libraries came from three rounds of nested multiplex PCR. A C-beta reverse primer and TRBV1-TRBV30 forward primers served in each of the first two PCR rounds, at 9 to 11 cycles apiece. TCRdb passed the multiplex PCR reads through MiXCR, listing each CDR3 protein once. The sample has approximately 330,000 distinct CDR3 sequences, about 61% seen once. Trimming cost V 1 base and J 6 bases; bases outside gene matches: 0. The CDR3 spans 13 residues. In this sample, this clonotype turned up many times. Its antigen is not known.

The TCR was taken from a man aged 40-55 years with primary liver carcinoma and hepatitis B virus infection. V usage is TRBV12-3 or TRBV12-4 and J usage is TRBJ2-7; TRBD2 matches 10 bases. The material sequenced was peripheral blood. CDR3: CASSLGTSGEQYF. CDR3 DNA: TGTGCCAGCAGTTTAGGGACTAGCGGCGAGCAGTACTTC.